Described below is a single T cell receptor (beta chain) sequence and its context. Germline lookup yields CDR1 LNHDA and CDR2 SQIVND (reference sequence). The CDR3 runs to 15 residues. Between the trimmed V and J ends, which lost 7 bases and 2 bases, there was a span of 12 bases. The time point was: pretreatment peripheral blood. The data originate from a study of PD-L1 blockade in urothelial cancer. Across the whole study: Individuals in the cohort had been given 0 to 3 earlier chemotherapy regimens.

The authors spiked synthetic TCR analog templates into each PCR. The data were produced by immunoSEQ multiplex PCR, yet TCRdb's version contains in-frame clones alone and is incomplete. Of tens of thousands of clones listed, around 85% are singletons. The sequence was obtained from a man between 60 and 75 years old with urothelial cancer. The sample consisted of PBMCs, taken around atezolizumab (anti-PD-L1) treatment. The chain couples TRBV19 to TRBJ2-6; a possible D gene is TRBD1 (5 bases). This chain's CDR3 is CASTSGRTGANVLTF. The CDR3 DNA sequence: TGTGCCAGTACCTCAGGGCGGACTGGGGCCAACGTCCTGACTTTC. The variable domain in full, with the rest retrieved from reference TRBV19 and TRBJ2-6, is DGGITQSPKYLFRKEGQNVTLSCEQNLNHDAMYWYRQDPGQGLRLIYYSQIVNDFQKGDIAEGYSVSREKKESFPLTVTSAQKNPTAFYLCASTSGRTGANVLTFGAGSRLTVL.